The sequence of this T cell receptor beta chain was determined in a study of cytomegalovirus exposure and HLA in healthy donors. With 60 Vbeta and 13 Jbeta primers, the PCR was carried out. Study processing details: Among the unique TCR beta chains that a later analysis counted, about 84 million in all, roughly 11 million were shared. Some clones are missing from TCRdb's copy, which holds only in-frame ones; the method was immunoSEQ multiplex PCR. V, J and clone size are those of that table, while D and trimming were read from the DNA. This table holds more than 150,000 clones, 75% to 90% found once. Study-wide results and limits: TCR beta V- and J-gene trimming was later associated with a missense DCLRE1C variant. Most TCR sequences showed up rarely, but some public TCRs showed up in many donors.

In the case of this clone: Antigen unknown.

Specimen: PBMCs. This TCR came from a boy aged 5-17 years in good health and CMV-seronegative.

The CDR3 loop is CASSFGTGVHEQYF. CDR3 nucleotide sequence: TGTGCCAGCAGCTTCGGGACAGGGGTCCACGAGCAGTACTTC. This rearrangement joins TRBV7-2 to TRBJ2-7, with 10 bases matching TRBD1. CDR3 length: 14 residues. After removal of 3 bases from V and 5 bases from J, the junction contained 4 bases not matched to a gene. Germline CDR1 and CDR2: SGHTA and FQGNSA.